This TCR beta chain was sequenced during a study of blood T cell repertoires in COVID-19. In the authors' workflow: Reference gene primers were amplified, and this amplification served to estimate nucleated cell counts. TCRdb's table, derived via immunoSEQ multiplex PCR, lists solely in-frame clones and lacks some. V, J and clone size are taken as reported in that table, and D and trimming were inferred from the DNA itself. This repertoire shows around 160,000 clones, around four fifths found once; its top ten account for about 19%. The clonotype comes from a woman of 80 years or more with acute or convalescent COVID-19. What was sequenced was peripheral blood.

CDR3 amino acids: CASGRQVASYEQYF. In DNA form, the CDR3 reads TGTGCCAGCGGACGACAGGTAGCCTCCTACGAGCAGTACTTC. The V gene is TRBV6-6, the J gene TRBJ2-7; tentatively, D is TRBD1 (6 bases). Germline V lookup: CDR1 MNHNY, CDR2 SVGAGI (reference sequence). Trimming took off 8 bases at V and 0 bases at J, with 14 bases between the two ends. This CDR3 is 14 amino acids long.